The 13 T cell receptor beta chains presented below share a single source sample, sequenced in a study of response to subunit inactivated influenza vaccine. One entry per CDR3 protein results from TCRdb running MiXCR on the RT-PCR reads. This sample yields approximately 530,000 distinct CDR3 sequences, of which 6% to 9% are seen a single time; approximately 14% belongs to the top ten. The sample consisted of PBMCs from blood, taken about 23 months after vaccination. The receptors shown here come from a man between 50 and 69 years old who received an inactivated influenza vaccine.

The CDR3 spells CSVEDGGPRTINEQFF. Here the CDR3 DNA reads TGCAGCGTTGAAGATGGGGGCCCGCGGACCATCAATGAGCAGTTCTTC. The chain recombines TRBV29-1 with TRBJ2-1, with D maybe TRBD1 (6 bases). Looked up from germline, CDR1 is SQVTM and CDR2 is ANQGSEA. The V end lost 0 bases, the J end lost 6 bases, and 18 bases lay between the germline ends. The CDR3 totals 16 residues.

This clonotype was seen a few times. This chain joins TRBV4-3 and TRBJ1-1; D perhaps matches TRBD1 (6 bases). Germline V gene sequence: CDR1 LGHNA, CDR2 YSLEER. The CDR3 loop spans 13 amino acids. V shed 9 bases and J shed 1 base, with 12 bases lying between them. The CDR3 reads CASRAGANTEAFF. In DNA, the CDR3 is TGCGCCAGTAGGGCAGGGGCGAACACTGAAGCTTTCTTT.

The table lists this clonotype with a few counts. The V gene is TRBV2, the J gene TRBJ2-7; D possibly uses TRBD1 or TRBD2 (5 bases each). CDR1 is SNHLY and CDR2 is FYNNEI in the germline V gene. With 7 bases removed from V and 3 bases from J, the gap between germline ends came to 16 bases. This CDR3 comprises 14 residues. This CDR3 is CASTADPGRYEQYF. In DNA form, the CDR3 reads TGTGCCAGCACCGCGGACCCGGGACGCTACGAGCAGTACTTC.

This clonotype was observed at least ten times. The rearrangement links TRBV2 to TRBJ2-1; D uncertain. Germline values: CDR1 SNHLY, CDR2 FYNNEI. Trimming shortened V by 3 bases and J by 6 bases, and 12 bases separated the two germline ends. This CDR3 spans 14 amino acids. The CDR3 region is CASSEELSSNEQFF. In DNA form, the CDR3 reads TGTGCCAGCAGTGAGGAACTCTCTTCCAATGAGCAGTTCTTC.

This clonotype appeared a few times. The J gene is TRBJ2-3, the V gene TRBV10-3; 7 bases match TRBD2. Germline lookup yields CDR1 ENHRY and CDR2 SYGVKD. Losses at the gene ends were 11 bases for V and 2 bases for J; bases not matched to a gene: 7. CDR3 length: 13 amino acids. CDR3 in amino acids: CAAQRDFTDTQYF. DNA for the CDR3: TGTGCCGCCCAGCGGGATTTCACAGATACGCAGTATTTT.

This clonotype has a count of ten or more. The CDR3 DNA follows: TGTGCCAGCAGCCAAGAGGGTAGCAGGGGCTACGAGCAGTACTTC. Residues: CASSQEGSRGYEQYF. This chain connects TRBV4-2 to TRBJ2-7, with D possibly matching TRBD1 (6 bases). V lost 0 bases, J lost 3 bases, and 12 bases lay in between. CDR3 length: 15 residues. Germline CDR1 and CDR2: LGHNA and YNFKEQ.

This clonotype was observed many times. V and J are TRBV20-1 and TRBJ1-2; a weak D match, TRBD1 (6 bases). The germline V gene encodes CDR1 DFQATT and CDR2 SNEGSKA (reference sequence). The CDR3 has 13 amino acids. With 3 bases removed from V and 0 bases from J, the gap between germline ends came to 8 bases. Here the CDR3 reads CSASGQSNYGYTF. In nucleotides, the CDR3 is TGCAGTGCTAGCGGACAGTCTAACTATGGCTACACCTTC.

This sequence joins TRBV29-1 and TRBJ2-7, with D perhaps assigned TRBD1 or TRBD2 (6 bases each). This CDR3 is 13 amino acids long. V was clipped by 1 base and J by 6 bases, with 13 bases between them. Germline V gives CDR1 SQVTM, CDR2 ANQGSEA. The CDR3 coding sequence is TGCAGCGTTGAAGCTCTGGAGGGGGGCGAGCAGTACTTC. Its protein product is CSVEALEGGEQYF.

CDR3 amino acids: CASRGLAGASVQYF. The CDR3 DNA reads TGTGCCAGCAGAGGACTAGCGGGGGCCAGTGTGCAGTATTTT. This rearrangement joins TRBV27 to TRBJ2-3, with 13 bases identical to TRBD2. The CDR3 contains 14 residues. J gave up 11 bases and V 6 bases, and 8 bases lay outside the gene matches. Germline V gene lookup returns CDR1 MNHEY and CDR2 SMNVEV (reference sequence).

V usage is TRBV20-1 and J usage is TRBJ2-1; D may correspond to TRBD1 or TRBD2 (5 bases each). The CDR3 is made up of 13 amino acids. V lost 3 bases to trimming and J lost 7 bases, with 13 bases between them. Germline V lookup: CDR1 DFQATT, CDR2 SNEGSKA (reference sequence). As DNA, the CDR3 is TGCAGTGCTAGTCGGGACCCCCGGAATGAGCAGTTCTTC. Its translation is CSASRDPRNEQFF.

This clonotype has just a few counts. The J gene is TRBJ2-7, the V gene TRBV20-1, with D possibly being TRBD1 or TRBD2 (5 bases each). V lost 6 bases and J 0 bases, leaving 15 bases between the germline ends. The CDR3 is 14 residues long. CDR1 is DFQATT and CDR2 is SNEGSKA in the germline V gene (reference sequence). Here the CDR3 reads CSAKGPLNSYEQYF. The CDR3 nucleotides read TGCAGTGCAAAGGGACCTTTAAACTCCTACGAGCAGTACTTC.

This clonotype was counted many times. This chain joins TRBV2 and TRBJ1-5; D gene unclear. Per the germline V gene, CDR1 is SNHLY and CDR2 is FYNNEI. V lost 4 bases to trimming and J lost 1 base, with 11 bases between them. The CDR3 length is 15 residues. The CDR3 here is CASSASQGSNQPQHF. CDR3 sequence (DNA): TGTGCCAGCAGTGCCTCGCAAGGGAGCAATCAGCCCCAGCATTTT.

This clonotype was seen ten or more times. The chain carries TRBV27 and TRBJ2-3; TRBD2 might be the D (6 bases). From germline, CDR1 is MNHEY and CDR2 SMNVEV (reference sequence). The length of the CDR3 is 14 residues. V was cut by 2 bases and J by 2 bases, with 8 bases left in between. The CDR3 loop reads CASSLRDSTDTQYF. CDR3 bases: TGTGCCAGCAGTTTAAGGGACTCCACAGATACGCAGTATTTT.